The 19 T cell receptor beta chains presented below share a single source sample, sequenced in a study of shared clonotypes between healthy human individuals. TCRdb keeps only in-frame clones here, not all; method: immunoSEQ multiplex PCR. Among 75,000 to 100,000 clones listed, around half were seen once. Sequenced material: PBMCs. These receptor sequences come from a woman between 40 and 50 years old in good health. Some clones in this sample may be carry-over from other donors' samples.

This clone was counted ten times or more. The V and J genes are TRBV6-6 and TRBJ2-7, with unresolved D. CDR3 size: 15 residues. V was shortened by 0 bases and J by 4 bases, with 13 bases between the two germline ends. The germline V gene encodes CDR1 MNHNY and CDR2 SVGAGI (reference sequence). The CDR3 spells CASSYSTPRLYEQYF. DNA for the CDR3: TGTGCCAGCAGTTACTCCACCCCCCGGTTATACGAGCAGTACTTC.

The sample holds many counts of this clone. The chain joins TRBV29-1 to TRBJ2-5, with D perhaps assigned TRBD1 or TRBD2 (6 bases each). The CDR3 has 16 amino acids. Germline CDR1 and CDR2: SQVTM and ANQGSEA. Trimming took 4 bases from V and 5 from J, leaving 23 bases between them. The CDR3: CSVGDGGPPPGETQYF. The CDR3 DNA sequence: TGCAGCGTTGGGGACGGGGGCCCACCTCCTGGGGAGACCCAGTACTTC.

The chain employs TRBV29-1 and TRBJ2-1; 10 bases map to TRBD1. The CDR3 covers 13 residues. Trimming at V came to 7 bases and at J to 8 bases, leaving 8 bases not matched to a gene. Germline assignment: CDR1 SQVTM and CDR2 ANQGSEA. CDR3 sequence reads: CSARDRGGHEQFF. CDR3 bases: TGCAGCGCCCGGGACAGGGGCGGGCATGAGCAGTTCTTC.

The rearrangement links TRBV4-2 to TRBJ2-1; D is possibly TRBD2 (5 bases). The CDR3 length is 16 residues. Germline lookup yields CDR1 LGHNA and CDR2 YNFKEQ. The V end lost 0 bases, the J end lost 10 bases, and 19 bases lay between the germline ends. The CDR3 DNA follows: TGTGCCAGCAGCCAAGATAGTGCTAGCCCGACAATAGAGCAGTTCTTC. It encodes CASSQDSASPTIEQFF.

Only a few counts were recorded for this clone. V usage is TRBV18 and J usage is TRBJ1-5; D is unresolved. Trimming took off 2 bases at V and 5 bases at J, with 7 bases between the two ends. CDR1 KGHSH and CDR2 LQKENI come from the germline V gene. The CDR3 spans 13 residues. This chain's CDR3 is CASSPTSDQPQHF. In DNA form, the CDR3 reads TGTGCCAGCTCACCAACCTCAGATCAGCCCCAGCATTTT.

As to this clone: A far larger clone differs by one base, so this is likely a read error. This chain uses TRBV18 with TRBJ1-5; no reliable D call. The CDR3 covers 16 residues. The germline CDR1 and CDR2 sequences are KGHSH and LQKENI. CDR3 DNA sequence: TGTGCCAGCTCACCATTACCACAGAGTAGCAGTCAGCCCCAGCATTTT. Translated: CASSPLPQSSSQPQHF.

In the case of this clone: Compared with germline, one end of the junction differs, possibly owing to a read error. V usage is TRBV7-2 and J usage is TRBJ1-2; D gene ambiguous. The germline gives CDR1 SGHTA, CDR2 FQGNSA. The CDR3 is 14 amino acids. The chain's CDR3 is CASSQESGLYGYTF. The CDR3 region has the DNA TGCGCCAGCAGCCAAGAGTCCGGTCTTTATGGCTACACCTTC.

This clone was observed once. This chain links TRBV27 with TRBJ2-5, with TRBD1 matching over 10 bases. The CDR3 is made up of 14 amino acids. Germline-derived CDR1 and CDR2 are MNHEY and SMNVEV (reference sequence). Trimming cost V 5 bases and J 5 bases; bases outside gene matches: 5. The CDR3 DNA follows: TGTGCCAGCAGTAGGACAGGGGGTTGGGAGACCCAGTACTTC. Amino acid sequence: CASSRTGGWETQYF.

The gene calls are TRBV28 and TRBJ2-5, with 10 bases fitting TRBD2. The tail of the sequence fits TRBJ2-7 better, so the J call may be wrong. The germline CDR1 and CDR2 sequences are MDHEN and SYDVKM. This CDR3 has 16 amino acids. The CDR3 sequence: CASTTPQRGGTYEQYF. CDR3 bases: TGTGCCAGCACCACCCCCCAGCGGGGGGGAACCTACGAGCAGTACTTC.

Concerning this clone: A much larger clone differs by one base, so this may be a read error. The chain joins TRBV5-8 to TRBJ2-7; D not certain. Germline values: CDR1 SGHTS, CDR2 YDEGEE. The CDR3 length is 11 residues. V lost 2 bases to trimming and J lost 4 bases, with 4 bases between them. CDR3 DNA: TGTGCCAGCAGCTTAGGGTACGAGCAGTACTTC. Encoded protein: CASSLGYEQYF.

The chain joins TRBV28 to TRBJ2-4; D is perhaps TRBD2 (6 bases). The CDR3 totals 14 residues. V was trimmed by 1 base and J by 7 bases, leaving 11 bases between them. The germline gives CDR1 MDHEN, CDR2 SYDVKM. The CDR3 reads CASSLSPGRNIQYF. The CDR3 bases are TGTGCCAGCAGTTTATCCCCAGGGAGGAACATTCAGTACTTC.

In its sample, this clone was seen many times. The rearrangement links TRBV4-1 to TRBJ1-1; D remains unclear. The V gene's germline CDR1 is MGHRA and CDR2 YSYEKL. V was trimmed by 5 bases and J by 6 bases, leaving 13 bases between them. The CDR3 is 13 amino acids. CDR3 in DNA: TGCGCCAGCAGCATAACATCCACCGCTGAAGCTTTCTTT. It specifies CASSITSTAEAFF.

This clone has more than one count but fewer than ten. This rearrangement joins TRBV28 to TRBJ2-7, with 7 bases aligning to TRBD1. Per germline, CDR1 MDHEN and CDR2 SYDVKM. The CDR3 runs to 16 residues. V shed 0 bases, J shed 3 bases, and the junction held 8 bases outside the gene matches. The CDR3, as DNA: TGTGCCAGCAGTTTATGGTCCCGACAGGGATTCTACGAGCAGTACTTC. It yields the protein CASSLWSRQGFYEQYF.

This clone was found many times. J is TRBJ2-7 and V is TRBV7-3; possible D gene TRBD1, 6 bases. The CDR3 length is 15 residues. Germline values: CDR1 SGHTA, CDR2 FQGTGA. V shed 5 bases and J shed 4 bases, with 18 bases lying between them. CDR3 in DNA: TGTGCCAGCAGCCTTCCCCAGGGGCGGAGTTACGAGCAGTACTTC. It codes for CASSLPQGRSYEQYF.

This clone was recorded at least ten times. The chain carries TRBV29-1 and TRBJ2-7, with 9 bases fitting TRBD1. The CDR3 sequence is 15 residues long. Germline loops: CDR1 SQVTM, CDR2 ANQGSEA. V dropped 4 bases and J dropped 5; count of bases not matched to a gene: 12. CDR3 sequence reads: CSVGRDTGGTDEQYF. The DNA of the CDR3 is TGCAGCGTTGGACGGGATACAGGGGGCACAGACGAGCAGTACTTC.

This chain uses TRBV9 with TRBJ1-3; weak D call: TRBD1 (6 bases). This CDR3 region has 18 residues. Germline CDR1 and CDR2: SGDLS and YYNGEE. With 0 bases removed from V and 0 bases from J, the gap between germline ends came to 16 bases. CDR3 coding DNA: TGTGCCAGCAGCGTAGCTACGGGGGGCTTGGGCTCTGGAAACACCATATATTTT. This gives the protein CASSVATGGLGSGNTIYF.

This clone was seen repeatedly, ten times or more. This sequence joins TRBV29-1 and TRBJ2-3; D not certain. V lost 4 bases to trimming and J lost 2 bases, with 7 bases between them. The CDR3 has 12 residues. Germline assignment: CDR1 SQVTM and CDR2 ANQGSEA. Here the CDR3 DNA reads TGCAGCGTTGTATCCCTCACAGATACGCAGTATTTT. Its protein is CSVVSLTDTQYF.

This clone was picked up many times. The same CDR3 also results from other DNA sequences found in this sample. This sequence joins TRBV25-1 and TRBJ2-7; 8 positions match TRBD1. Germline CDR1 reads MGHDK; CDR2 reads SYGVNS. V was pared by 3 bases and J by 3 bases, with 7 bases of the junction left unmatched. This CDR3 has 15 residues. CDR3 residues: CASSDADRDDYEQYF. The CDR3 nucleotides read TGTGCCAGCAGTGATGCGGACAGGGACGACTACGAGCAGTACTTC.

Worth noting for this clone: It is likely a read error: a sequence one base away is far more abundant. In the same sample, other DNA sequences code for this CDR3. The chain joins TRBV19 to TRBJ1-5, with unresolved D. Trimming took off 0 bases at V and 7 bases at J, with 7 bases between the two ends. The CDR3 is 13 residues long. CDR1 and CDR2 (germline): LNHDA, SQIVND (reference sequence). CDR3 residues: CASSIDPNQPQHF. The CDR3 DNA reads as TGTGCCAGTAGTATAGATCCGAACCAGCCCCAGCATTTT.